This T cell receptor (beta chain) emerged from a study of blood T cell repertoires in COVID-19. The data were produced by immunoSEQ multiplex PCR, yet TCRdb's version contains in-frame clones alone and is incomplete. The sample has 150,000 to 200,000 clones, about 81% seen once. This TCR derives from a woman aged 70-85 years with acute or convalescent COVID-19. Sequenced material: peripheral blood.

The CDR3 region has the DNA TGTGCCAGCAGCTCCCGGGTCAACACTGAAGCTTTCTTT. Translated, it gives CASSSRVNTEAFF. The V gene is TRBV7-3, the J gene TRBJ1-1; no firm D call. The length of the CDR3 is 13 residues. Germline V gene lookup returns CDR1 SGHTA and CDR2 FQGTGA. V was shortened by 4 bases and J by 2 bases, with 8 bases between the two germline ends.